This TCR beta chain was captured by sequencing in a study of shared clonotypes between healthy human individuals. Study at large: CD4 naive and CD4 memory each took three plates per donor, while CD8 naive took two and CD8 memory one. Findings and caveats of the study: The four-donor shared clonotypes exceeded non-shared clonotypes in generation probability, with non-shared ones scoring lower. A generally larger estimated richness was seen in naive subsets than in memory subsets.

The table came from immunoSEQ multiplex PCR; TCRdb's copy has only in-frame clones and leaves some out. There are about 320,000 clones in the sample; roughly 84% occur only once, and about 16% lies in the top ten. Germline-derived CDR1 and CDR2 are PRHDT and FYEKMQ (reference sequence). V was shortened by 0 bases and J by 7 bases, with 10 bases between the two germline ends. CDR3 length: 15 amino acids. Comment on this clone: Its specificity is not known.

V gene TRBV13 combines with J gene TRBJ1-6; D is undetermined. The sample comprised memory CD8+ T cells sorted from blood. Subset noted: CD45RO+ cells pooled with CCR7-negative TemRA cells. The sequence was obtained from a young man in good health. CDR3 sequence: CASSLGGGGNSPLHF. The CDR3 region has the DNA TGTGCCAGCAGCTTAGGGGGTGGAGGCAATTCACCCCTCCACTTT.